This TCR beta chain originates from a study of read filtering for tumor transcriptome and immune sequencing. Study-wide background: Among patients, some 17 were male and about 15 female, aged 47 to 80 (mean around 68). Whole-study findings and limits: Compared with RNA-seq, IR-seq gave much higher clonotype depth and reliability.

Molecular barcoded adaptors covering alpha/delta and beta/gamma chains were used on about 0.4 ug RNA. TCRdb passed the reads through MiXCR, listing each CDR3 protein once. The sample lists around 58,000 distinct CDR3 sequences, over 11% seen once, with approximately 47% in the top ten. CDR3 length equals 15 residues. CDR1 is SGHTA and CDR2 is FQGNSA in the germline V gene. The trim removed 6 bases at V and 2 bases at J, leaving 9 bases unmatched. This clonotype was detected a few times. The antigen is not known. At the time of active disease, bone marrow was collected from every patient. This TCR derives from a donor at least 40 years old with multiple myeloma. Sequencing was carried out using a population of CD138-negative cells sorted from bone marrow. The chain employs TRBV7-2 and TRBJ2-5, with 7 bases matching TRBD1. Here the CDR3 DNA reads TGTGCCAGCAGTCGACAGGGACCCGGTCAAGAGACCCAGTACTTC. Translating gives CASSRQGPGQETQYF. Full variable domain (rest looked up from reference TRBV7-2 and TRBJ2-5): GAGVSQSPSNKVTEKGKDVELRCDPISGHTALYWYRQSLGQGLEFLIYFQGNSAPDKSGLPSDRFSAERTGGSVSTLTIQRTQQEDSAVYLCASSRQGPGQETQYFGPGTRLLVL.